The 24 T cell receptor beta chains below come from one sample, sequenced in a study of low-dose radiotherapy and immunotherapy resistance in tumors. This sample's time point: before trial treatment. Gene-specific TRAV and TRBV primers were used for first-strand cDNA, covering alpha and beta chains. TCR amplification ran 20 PCR cycles using constant-region and V-primer adapter primers. TCRdb re-analysed the reads in MiXCR, keeping a single row per CDR3 protein. The table records nearly 95,000 distinct CDR3 sequences, just under 9.5% of them present only once. The specimen comprised PBMCs, sampled before treatment. The receptors originated from a male donor with prostate cancer.

This clonotype has a count of ten or more. The rearrangement joins TRBV7-2 to TRBJ2-2; 8 positions agree with TRBD1. V shed 5 bases and J 3 bases; nucleotides not matched to a gene: 2. This CDR3 has 14 residues. Germline V CDR1 and CDR2: SGHTA, FQGNSA. Here the CDR3 reads CASSRDRYTGELFF. The CDR3 DNA sequence: TGTGCCAGCAGCCGGGACAGGTACACCGGGGAGCTGTTTTTT.

With regard to this clonotype: This likely reflects a read error, since a far larger clone is one base away. The V and J genes are TRBV26 and TRBJ2-5. TRBV26 is tagged as a pseudogene. This CDR3 has 14 residues. CDR3 residues: CASTSAVSYNEQYF. In nucleotides, the CDR3 is TGTGCCAGCACGTCGGCAGTCTCCTACAATGAGCAGTACTTC.

This clonotype was counted at least ten times. This chain uses TRBV20-1 with TRBJ2-5, with TRBD2 matching over 14 bases. The J segment lost 7 bases and the V segment lost 6 bases, leaving 7 bases of the junction unmatched. The length of the CDR3 is 14 residues. From germline, CDR1 is DFQATT and CDR2 SNEGSKA (reference sequence). DNA of the CDR3: TGCAGTGCAGAGGGACTAGCGGGAGCGGGGACCCAGTACTTC. This encodes CSAEGLAGAGTQYF.

This clonotype occurred many times. CDR3 DNA sequence: TGTGCCAGCAGCCCGAGGACCGGGATCGAAAAACTGTTTTTT. Protein: CASSPRTGIEKLFF. The V gene is TRBV7-9, the J gene TRBJ1-4, with D uncertain. Trimming removed 5 bases from V and 8 bases from J, with 15 bases in between. Germline V lookup: CDR1 SEHNR, CDR2 FQNEAQ (reference sequence). This CDR3 has 14 amino acids.

In this sample, this clonotype turned up many times. V usage is TRBV20-1 and J usage is TRBJ2-1, with a tentative D call TRBD2 (5 bases). The germline V and J ends were trimmed by 0 bases and 0 bases, with 12 bases remaining between them. Germline CDR1 is DFQATT and CDR2 is SNEGSKA (reference sequence). This CDR3 has 16 amino acids. The CDR3 nucleotides are TGCAGTGCTAGAGACCCGGCGGGCGGCTCCTACAATGAGCAGTTCTTC. Residues: CSARDPAGGSYNEQFF.

At least ten counts were recorded for this clonotype. The chain employs TRBV20-1 and TRBJ1-5, with TRBD1 matching 7 bases. The CDR3 consists of 12 residues. Trimming cost V 4 bases and J 7 bases; bases outside gene matches: 4. Germline V lookup: CDR1 DFQATT, CDR2 SNEGSKA (reference sequence). Here the CDR3 reads CSANTGEQPQHF. The CDR3 coding sequence is TGCAGTGCTAATACAGGGGAACAGCCCCAGCATTTT.

This clonotype was found many times. The chain has TRBV21-1 and TRBJ2-1. TRBV21-1 has pseudogene status. This CDR3 is built from 18 residues. CDR3 amino acids: CASSNKRISVKGYNEQFF. The DNA for the CDR3 is TGTGCCAGCAGCAATAAGAGGATCAGCGTAAAGGGTTACAATGAGCAGTTCTTC.

This clonotype was observed many times. The chain has TRBV7-8 and TRBJ1-5; D is perhaps TRBD1 (6 bases). The CDR3 runs to 14 residues. Trimming took off 3 bases at V and 7 bases at J, with 13 bases between the two ends. Germline CDR1 reads SGHVS; CDR2 reads FQNEAQ. In DNA, the CDR3 is TGTGCCAGCAGCTTTCTAGGGGGAGGACAGCCCCAGCATTTT. Protein: CASSFLGGGQPQHF.

This chain uses TRBV13 with TRBJ1-6; D is perhaps TRBD1 (6 bases). Per the germline V gene, CDR1 is PRHDT and CDR2 is FYEKMQ (reference sequence). V shed 5 bases and J shed 7 bases, with 15 bases lying between them. The CDR3 extends over 15 amino acids. DNA of the CDR3: TGTGCCAGCAGCGTCCTGGGGGCGGGAAATTCACCCCTCCACTTT. Its translation is CASSVLGAGNSPLHF.

This clonotype was recorded at least ten times. CDR3 bases: TGTGCCAGCAGCACCGCCCAAGACAGGGTAGAGACCCAGTACTTC. As protein: CASSTAQDRVETQYF. This chain connects TRBV7-2 to TRBJ2-5; 7 bases agree with TRBD1. The CDR3 covers 15 residues. V trimming: 5 bases; J trimming: 4 bases; junction bases outside the gene matches: 10. Germline V lookup: CDR1 SGHTA, CDR2 FQGNSA.

The sample holds many counts of this clonotype. The V gene is TRBV21-1, the J gene TRBJ2-3; the D segment call TRBD2 is taken from the table without a DNA check. TRBV21-1 is termed a pseudogene. The CDR3 has 17 residues. The CDR3 spells CASTILWQRASTDTQYF. CDR3 bases: TGTGCCAGCACAATTCTATGGCAGCGGGCTAGCACAGATACGCAGTATTTT.

The chain carries TRBV28 and TRBJ2-7, with D unclear. The CDR3 loop spans 12 amino acids. Trimming cost V 5 bases and J 0 bases, with 5 bases left between them. The V gene's germline CDR1 is MDHEN and CDR2 SYDVKM. The CDR3 loop is CASSELSYEQYF. DNA of the CDR3: TGTGCCAGCAGTGAACTCTCCTACGAGCAGTACTTC. The entire variable domain, with the rest obtained from reference TRBV28 and TRBJ2-7, is as follows: DVKVTQSSRYLVKRTGEKVFLECVQDMDHENMFWYRQDPGLGLRLIYFSYDVKMKEKGDIPEGYSVSREKKERFSLILESASTNQTSMYLCASSELSYEQYFGPGTRLTVT.

This clonotype has a count of ten or more. The genes are TRBV7-7 and TRBJ2-1; 16 nucleotides align to TRBD2. Per the germline V gene, CDR1 is SSHAT and CDR2 is FNYEAQ (reference sequence). V dropped 5 bases and J dropped 6; count of bases not matched to a gene: 7. CDR3 length: 17 residues. In DNA, the CDR3 is TGTGCCAGCAGCCAGGGACTAGCGGGAGGGGGCCCCAATGAGCAGTTCTTC. It yields the protein CASSQGLAGGGPNEQFF.

In its sample, this clonotype was seen many times. The chain is built from TRBV7-3 and TRBJ1-1, with a possible D match to TRBD1 (5 bases). V was clipped by 5 bases and J by 1 base, with 8 bases between them. This CDR3 has 13 residues. Germline V gene sequence: CDR1 SGHTA, CDR2 FQGTGA. DNA of the CDR3: TGTGCCAGCAGCATCGACAGGAACACTGAAGCTTTCTTT. Its protein is CASSIDRNTEAFF.

This clonotype was counted ten times or more. The rearrangement links TRBV12-3 or TRBV12-4 to TRBJ2-1, with D possibly being TRBD1 (5 bases). The ends were cut back, 1 base at V and 2 bases at J, with 12 bases in the middle. This CDR3 is built from 16 residues. CDR3 in amino acids: CASSLGGRATYNEQFF. CDR3 bases: TGTGCCAGCAGTTTAGGCGGCAGGGCGACCTACAATGAGCAGTTCTTC.

This clonotype was found many times. The chain employs TRBV7-2 and TRBJ2-7; 8 bases are shared with TRBD2. Germline V CDR1 and CDR2: SGHTA, FQGNSA. V dropped 5 bases and J dropped 7; count of bases not matched to a gene: 7. The CDR3 loop spans 13 amino acids. In DNA, the CDR3 is TGTGCCAGCAGCCCCCGACGGGAGGGGGAGCAGTACTTC. Its translation is CASSPRREGEQYF.

In its sample, this clonotype was seen many times. This sequence joins TRBV29-1 and TRBJ2-2; no definite D call. CDR3 length: 11 residues. V lost 2 bases to trimming and J lost 8 bases, with 6 bases between them. Germline loops: CDR1 SQVTM, CDR2 ANQGSEA. DNA for the CDR3: TGCAGCGTTGAAAGAGTAGGGGAGCTGTTTTTT. Its protein is CSVERVGELFF.

This clonotype was counted at least ten times. The rearrangement uses TRBV28 and TRBJ2-7, with 7 bases matching TRBD1. The germline V gene has CDR1 MDHEN and CDR2 SYDVKM. The length of the CDR3 is 14 residues. The V and J ends lost 11 bases and 2 bases, in that order; junction bases with no gene match: 12. CDR3: CASTGAPRTYEQYF. The CDR3 coding sequence is TGTGCCTCCACAGGGGCCCCAAGGACCTACGAGCAGTACTTC. Filled out from reference TRBV28 and TRBJ2-7, the complete variable domain reads DVKVTQSSRYLVKRTGEKVFLECVQDMDHENMFWYRQDPGLGLRLIYFSYDVKMKEKGDIPEGYSVSREKKERFSLILESASTNQTSMYLCASTGAPRTYEQYFGPGTRLTVT.

Worth noting for this clonotype: This is likely an artifact of a read error, given a far larger clone one base away. This rearrangement joins TRBV5-5 to TRBJ2-7; 7 nucleotides agree with TRBD2. This CDR3 contains 14 residues. Trimming cost V 7 bases and J 2 bases; bases outside gene matches: 9. Germline CDR1 is SGHKS and CDR2 is YYEKEE (reference sequence). The CDR3, as DNA: TGTGCCAGCTCCCGGGGGGTGAGCACCTACGAGCAGTACTTC. Translated: CASSRGVSTYEQYF.

This clonotype was detected ten times or more. The chain carries TRBV20-1 and TRBJ2-1, with no clear D. Germline V gene sequence: CDR1 DFQATT, CDR2 SNEGSKA (reference sequence). This CDR3 has 16 residues. V was cut by 5 bases and J by 7 bases, with 24 bases left in between. The chain's CDR3 is CSASAGGSPTQNEQFF. The CDR3 DNA sequence: TGCAGTGCTTCTGCAGGTGGGTCCCCCACACAGAATGAGCAGTTCTTC.

The sample holds many counts of this clonotype. V gene TRBV7-3 combines with J gene TRBJ2-1; D is perhaps TRBD1 (6 bases). Per the germline V gene, CDR1 is SGHTA and CDR2 is FQGTGA. This CDR3 spans 13 amino acids. V was clipped by 5 bases and J by 5 bases, with 10 bases between them. In DNA form, the CDR3 reads TGTGCCAGCAGCCGGGACATCGACAATGAGCAGTTCTTC. This codes for CASSRDIDNEQFF.

V usage is TRBV29-1 and J usage is TRBJ1-1, with D perhaps TRBD1 (6 bases). The germline V gene encodes CDR1 SQVTM and CDR2 ANQGSEA. The CDR3 totals 13 residues. The ends were cut back, 6 bases at V and 1 base at J, with 12 bases in the middle. The CDR3 spells CSVARDTNTEAFF. Written as DNA, the CDR3 is TGCAGCGTAGCACGGGACACGAACACTGAAGCTTTCTTT.

This clonotype was observed many times. In DNA form, the CDR3 reads TGTGCCTGGGCAGGGGGAGGGTACATTCAGTACTTC. Translation: CAWAGGGYIQYF. The rearrangement links TRBV30 to TRBJ2-4; D tentatively reads TRBD1 or TRBD2 (7 bases each). The V and J ends lost 5 bases and 8 bases respectively, with 13 bases between them. Germline V gene sequence: CDR1 GTSNPN, CDR2 SVGIG (reference sequence). The CDR3 is made up of 12 amino acids.

This clonotype was counted many times. Written as DNA, the CDR3 is TGCAGCGCTCTGGAGCGGTTCTCCCGCGATGAGCAGTTCTTC. It encodes CSALERFSRDEQFF. The chain is built from TRBV29-1 and TRBJ2-1; D possibly corresponds to TRBD2 (5 bases). Trimming left V 7 bases short and J 8 bases short, with 21 bases between. Germline CDR1 SQVTM, CDR2 ANQGSEA. This CDR3 spans 14 amino acids.